A single T cell receptor (beta chain) is shown here with its context. Its antigen is not yet known. No clone much larger than this one lies a single base away; base qualities are absent. TCR CDR3 regions were amplified from genomic DNA by multiplex PCR using the deep immunoSEQ assay. For each cell subset, the extracted genomic DNA was distributed evenly across all wells of several immunoSEQ 96-well plates, and each plate served as one replicate. Each replicate PCR for sorted subsets received around 200 ng genomic DNA, equal to about 30,000 T cell genomes. Purified libraries were measured with a Qubit 3.0 fluorometer, size-checked on a Bioanalyzer 2100, and measured again with the KAPA Library Quantification kit. Every immunoSEQ 96-well plate was sequenced on a separate single-read 150-cycle Illumina NextSeq 550 flow cell. Under the source paper's analysis protocol: Because only junctional sequences without quality scores were contained in the immunoSEQ output, filtering matching that applied to full-length reads could not be performed. To assign V/J genes and CDR3, sequences were annotated against IMGT germline references using PyIR, a Python wrapper for IgBLAST v1.9. Reads with weak V/J assignments (E-value above 1e-6), missing CDR3, stop codons, out-of-frame junctions, or ambiguous translated residues were removed. V3J clonotypes were defined as sequences sharing an identical inferred V gene, J gene, and CDR3 amino acid sequence. Percentage overlap between repertoires was computed as shared unique clonotypes divided by the size of the smaller repertoire. RTK rarefaction, the Chao1 estimator, and Recon v2.1 estimates of unobserved clonotypes were used to assess repertoire richness. OLGA was used to compute generation probabilities for all TCRbeta clonotypes that the gDNA method yielded from a few donors. This is the immuneACCESS table as TCRdb keeps it, with only in-frame sequences that have V and J called. A part of the clones is gone; compared with another copy, unresolved V genes explain less than half, and the rest is unexplained. The D gene and trimming were derived from the DNA, and the V and J assignments and clone size from that table. Across this sample there are over 2 million clones, with just under 95% seen only once. About 0.41% of the sample is held by the ten biggest clonotypes.

The donors were healthy, HIV-negative adults with no recently reported acute infections or vaccinations. Every donor was a Caucasian adult residing in Nashville, Tennessee, USA. CD4+ T cells were enriched by magnetic negative selection; naive cells were then positively selected on CD45RA, and the negative fraction formed the memory subset. Blood was collected by leukapheresis, and PBMCs were isolated by Ficoll-Histopaque density gradient centrifugation and then cryopreserved in liquid nitrogen vapor phase. Analytical flow cytometry was used to check the purity and quantity of each magnetically sorted T cell population. Genomic DNA was isolated from every sorted fraction and measured by UV absorbance on a Nanodrop 2000c. CDR1 and CDR2 are read off the germline V gene (reference sequence) as SGHKS and YYEKEE. Trimming at the junction amounts to 2 bases on V and 7 bases on J, and the germline ends lie 12 bases apart. The CDR3, from cysteine to phenylalanine, totals 13 residues. The retained sequence is limited to the CDR3, 39 bases, with the frame set at the first base.

The data stem from a study of shared clonotypes between healthy human individuals (dated by TCRdb to the early 2020s). General notes on the study: The cohort included a few men and a couple of women between 18 and 49 years of age. For each donor, three plates each were used for CD4 naive and CD4 memory, two plates were used for CD8 naive, and one plate was used for CD8 memory. Blood TCR repertoires of a handful of healthy adults were deeply sequenced to estimate repertoire size and the extent of clonotype sharing between individuals. Different laboratories and diverse techniques were used to prepare libraries and sequence TCR repertoires, to increase sequencing depth and limit assay-specific biases. Between about 0.9 and 9 billion PBMCs per donor were obtained by leukapheresis. Study-wide conclusions, independent of this receptor: Across several donors, around 5% of naive CD4, roughly 3.5% of naive CD8, about 2.3% of memory CD4, and over 0.35% of memory CD8 clonotypes were shared. Incomplete sequencing was indicated by rarefaction of sorted-subset datasets, despite the large sequencing depth. Sampling was restricted to blood, and TCR repertoires in tissue are likely to differ from TCR repertoires in blood. Clonotypes shared by all four sorted-subset donors showed higher generation probabilities than non-shared clonotypes. Estimated clonotype richness was generally larger for naive than for memory subsets. The genetic and exposure-history diversity represented was limited by the small number of donors. Pairwise subsampling led to the expectation that sequencing depth would affect the degree of clonotype sharing among donors.

The sequenced sample was naive CD4+ T cells from PBMCs. The label giving this sample's cell subset or site can be read as: CD45RA+ positively selected. The TCR originated in a man aged 18 to 30 in good health. Some clones in this sample may be carry-over from other donors' samples. The rearranged segments are TRBV5-5 and TRBJ1-2; no D gene call is confident. The nucleotide sequence reads as follows: TGTGCCAGCAGCTTTAGCGACGTAAGTGGCTACACCTTC. Its translation reads: CASSFSDVSGYTF.